Listed below are T cell receptor beta chains from one sample, sequenced in a study of Ad26.COV2.S vaccination and SARS-CoV-2 variants. Some clones are missing from TCRdb's copy, which holds only in-frame ones; the method was immunoSEQ multiplex PCR. The repertoire includes over 450,000 clones, 80% to 90% of them detected once, and 1.5% to 2% sits in the top ten. Sequenced material: peripheral blood, taken in a trial of Ad26.COV2.S vaccine versus placebo. These receptors were collected from a person between 18 and 59 years old who received the Ad26.COV2.S COVID-19 vaccine or a placebo. Each CDR3 is given with its conserved first and last residue. A D gene is named only where the DNA matches it firmly. Clone size is stated in some rows and not others, as once, few, many or a class when expanded.

TRBD2	TRBJ2-5	TRBV30	.	CAWNGGVGETQYF	TGTGCCTGGAACGGGGGGGTTGGGGAGACCCAGTACTTC
.	TRBJ1-3	TRBV30	.	CAWSARFDSSGNTIYF	TGTGCCTGGAGCGCCCGGTTTGATTCCTCTGGAAACACCATATATTTT
.	TRBJ1-1	TRBV19	.	CASSIDRGYEAFF	TGTGCCAGTAGTATAGATCGGGGATATGAAGCTTTCTTT
TRBD1	TRBJ2-7	TRBV28	.	CASSPRDRDSYEQYF	TGTGCCAGCTCTCCGAGGGACAGAGATTCATACGAGCAGTACTTC
.	TRBJ1-6	TRBV28	.	CASILRPNSPLHF	TGTGCCAGCATCCTACGACCTAATTCACCCCTCCACTTT
.	TRBJ1-2	TRBV6-5	.	CASSYRDGLYGYTF	TGTGCCAGCAGTTACCGGGACGGACTGTATGGCTACACCTTC
TRBD1	TRBJ1-2	TRBV5-1	.	CASSSILQGTIDTYGYTF	TGCGCCAGCAGCTCAATTTTACAGGGGACGATTGATACCTATGGCTACACCTTC
.	TRBJ1-1	TRBV6-5	.	CASSYYRAGTEAFF	TGTGCCAGCAGTTACTACAGGGCAGGCACTGAAGCTTTCTTT
.	TRBJ2-3	TRBV28	.	CASSSPGVGDRTRGTQYF	TGTGCCAGCAGTTCCCCTGGGGTGGGTGACAGGACCCGCGGGACGCAGTATTTT
TRBD2	TRBJ2-1	TRBV19	.	CASSILRGEFYNEQFF	TGTGCCAGTAGTATCCTCCGGGGGGAGTTCTACAATGAGCAGTTCTTC
.	TRBJ1-1	TRBV19	few	CASSTPAVGNTEAFF	TGTGCCAGTAGTACCCCAGCAGTCGGGAACACTGAAGCTTTCTTT
.	TRBJ1-2	TRBV27	.	CASSLLGMGGSHLNYGYTF	TGTGCCAGCAGTTTACTGGGGATGGGGGGGTCCCACCTTAACTATGGCTACACCTTC
.	TRBJ1-1	TRBV29-1	.	CSVWGKVANTEAFF	TGCAGCGTTTGGGGAAAAGTGGCGAACACTGAAGCTTTCTTT
.	TRBJ2-2	TRBV9	.	CASNMGETGELFF	TGTGCCAGCAATATGGGAGAGACCGGGGAGCTGTTTTTT
.	TRBJ2-3	TRBV4-1	.	CASSQKAPFYGRRNTQYF	TGCGCCAGCAGCCAGAAGGCCCCCTTCTACGGGAGAAGGAATACGCAGTATTTT
.	TRBJ1-1	TRBV7-9	.	CASSSSLFTRGFF	TGTGCCAGCAGTTCATCACTCTTTACCAGGGGTTTCTTT
TRBD1	TRBJ1-2	TRBV7-9	.	CASSQTTGVYGYTF	TGTGCCAGCAGCCAAACCACAGGGGTATATGGCTACACCTTC
TRBD1	TRBJ1-1	TRBV5-1	.	CASSFWTGRNTEAFF	TGCGCCAGCAGCTTCTGGACAGGTCGTAACACTGAAGCTTTCTTT
TRBD1	TRBJ2-7	TRBV10-2	.	CASKQLQGAPGEQYF	TGCGCCAGCAAACAACTCCAGGGGGCCCCGGGCGAGCAGTACTTC
.	TRBJ1-3	TRBV5-8	.	CASSLKAGKNTIYF	TGTGCCAGCAGCTTGAAGGCAGGGAAAAACACCATATATTTT
TRBD1	TRBJ2-5	TRBV18	.	CASSPGQGVETQYF	TGTGCCAGCTCACCGGGACAGGGGGTCGAGACCCAGTACTTC
TRBD1	TRBJ1-4	TRBV27	.	CASRDRANEKLFF	TGTGCCAGCCGGGACAGGGCTAATGAAAAACTGTTTTTT
.	TRBJ2-7	TRBV14	.	CASSQLGGGEQYF	TGTGCCAGCAGCCAACTTGGAGGGGGCGAGCAGTACTTC
.	TRBJ1-1	TRBV30	.	CAWSATSNTEAFF	TGTGCCTGGAGTGCGACCTCGAACACTGAAGCTTTCTTT
.	TRBJ1-1	TRBV2	.	CASSDPGRRAFF	TGTGCCAGCAGCGACCCCGGTCGGCGAGCTTTCTTT
.	TRBJ2-7	TRBV18	.	CASSPEEFGYEQYF	TGTGCCAGCTCACCAGAGGAGTTTGGCTACGAGCAGTACTTC
.	TRBJ1-1	TRBV20-1	.	CSARHTEAFF	TGCAGTGCTAGGCACACTGAAGCTTTCTTT
TRBD2	TRBJ2-1	TRBV3-1/TRBV3-2	once	CASPQRAGPISYNEQFF	TGTGCCAGCCCTCAGAGAGCGGGACCTATCTCCTACAATGAGCAGTTCTTC
.	TRBJ2-1	TRBV5-4	.	CASSLGPELVGSYNEQFF	TGTGCCAGCAGCTTGGGGCCAGAGCTAGTTGGCTCCTACAATGAGCAGTTCTTC
.	TRBJ2-3	TRBV24-1	.	CATSDFALMGTDTQYF	TGTGCCACCAGTGATTTCGCCCTAATGGGGACAGATACGCAGTATTTT
TRBD1	TRBJ1-2	TRBV28	few	CASSSIHRGDYGYTF	TGTGCCAGCAGTTCCATCCACAGGGGGGACTATGGCTACACCTTC